One and the same sample provided the 32 T cell receptor beta chains below, sequenced in a study of Ad26.COV2.S vaccination and SARS-CoV-2 variants. The repertoire was sequenced with immunoSEQ multiplex PCR; TCRdb's copy has only in-frame clones and lacks some. Of hundreds of thousands of clones listed, about 83% were seen once; the top ten hold around 7%. Treatment here: about 20 received Ad26.COV2.S at low or high dose, single or two shots; about 5 received placebo; per-sample allocation not given. Sampling was done on day 63 after the first vaccine or placebo injection. The source was peripheral blood, collected in a trial of Ad26.COV2.S vaccine versus placebo. The receptors derive from a person between 18 and 65 years old who received the Ad26.COV2.S COVID-19 vaccine or a placebo.

The genes are TRBV6-6 and TRBJ2-2; the match to TRBD1 covers 11 bases. CDR3 length: 15 residues. CDR1 and CDR2 from the germline V gene are MNHNY and SVGAGI (reference sequence). V shed 7 bases, J shed 7 bases, and the junction held 8 bases outside the gene matches. CDR3 in DNA: TGTGCCAGCAAATCCGGGACAGGGGGGAGCGGGGAGCTGTTTTTT. It translates to CASKSGTGGSGELFF.

This clone occurred a few times. The J gene is TRBJ1-2, the V gene TRBV28; D remains unclear. CDR3 length: 12 residues. The V end was cut by 1 base, the J end by 12 bases, with 12 bases between. Germline CDR1 is MDHEN and CDR2 is SYDVKM. Here the CDR3 DNA reads TGTGCCAGCAGTTTATTCTCGGGAAGTGACACCTTC. Protein product: CASSLFSGSDTF.

This clone turned up a few times. V usage is TRBV24-1 and J usage is TRBJ2-2; unclear D gene. This CDR3 has 16 residues. Trimming stripped 0 bases from V and 1 base from J, with 8 bases between. Germline loops: CDR1 KGHDR, CDR2 SFDVKD. The CDR3 protein is CATSDLEGLNTGELFF. CDR3 DNA sequence: TGTGCCACCAGTGATTTGGAAGGGCTGAACACCGGGGAGCTGTTTTTT.

The chain employs TRBV6-2 or TRBV6-3 and TRBJ2-1; 8 nucleotides match TRBD2. J was trimmed by 6 bases and V by 4 bases; bases with no gene match: 11. CDR3 length: 16 amino acids. Germline values: CDR1 MNHEY, CDR2 SVGEGT. The CDR3 DNA is TGTGCCAGCAGTTCCCGGGGGGGCCCTAGGAGCAATGAGCAGTTCTTC. This gives the protein CASSSRGGPRSNEQFF.

The chain joins TRBV5-1 to TRBJ2-1; TRBD1 matches 7 bases. Germline loops: CDR1 SGHRS, CDR2 YFSETQ. The trim removed 4 bases at V and 6 bases at J, leaving 7 bases unmatched. The CDR3 is 14 amino acids. CDR3 loop: CASSMGTVSNEQFF. As DNA, the CDR3 is TGCGCCAGCAGCATGGGGACAGTCTCCAATGAGCAGTTCTTC.

This chain uses TRBV9 with TRBJ2-7; a possible D gene is TRBD2 (5 bases). The V end was cut by 0 bases, the J end by 6 bases, with 10 bases between. CDR1 is SGDLS, CDR2 YYNGEE, per germline. CDR3 size: 13 residues. The CDR3 is CASSVEVGVEQYF. The CDR3 DNA follows: TGTGCCAGCAGCGTAGAAGTCGGGGTCGAGCAGTACTTC.

The rearrangement joins TRBV12-3 or TRBV12-4 to TRBJ1-1, with D unclear. Trimming removed 10 bases at V and 1 base at J, with 13 bases between. The CDR3 loop spans 13 amino acids. In DNA, the CDR3 is TGTGCCACCCGAAATGAATGGAACACTGAAGCTTTCTTT. Protein product: CATRNEWNTEAFF.

The rearrangement uses TRBV5-1 and TRBJ2-1, with D possibly TRBD2 on 5 matching bases. V gave up 4 bases and J gave up 4 bases, with 15 bases separating them. The CDR3 is 15 residues long. Germline-derived CDR1 and CDR2 are SGHRS and YFSETQ. CDR3 bases: TGCGCCAGCAGCGCGGGTAGGACGGGATACAATGAGCAGTTCTTC. This sequence encodes CASSAGRTGYNEQFF.

J is TRBJ1-5 and V is TRBV2; D remains unclear. Germline V gives CDR1 SNHLY, CDR2 FYNNEI. V was trimmed by 7 bases and J by 1 base, leaving 8 bases between them. The CDR3 totals 13 residues. CDR3 residues: CASKSGSNQPQHF. Written as DNA, the CDR3 is TGTGCCAGCAAGTCGGGAAGCAATCAGCCCCAGCATTTT.

The genes are TRBV13 and TRBJ2-1; no clear D. The CDR3 runs 14 residues. Trimming pared 1 base from V and 2 bases from J, leaving 6 bases between. Germline V CDR1 and CDR2: PRHDT, FYEKMQ (reference sequence). The CDR3 loop is CASSLDSPYNEQFF. As DNA, the CDR3 is TGTGCCAGCAGCTTAGACAGTCCCTACAATGAGCAGTTCTTC.

The chain carries TRBV28 and TRBJ1-1, with D possibly matching TRBD1 (5 bases). This CDR3 comprises 12 residues. Germline V gene sequence: CDR1 MDHEN, CDR2 SYDVKM. V was cut by 7 bases and J by 7 bases, with 13 bases left in between. The CDR3 coding sequence is TGTGCCAGCACCCTGGAGGGGTTTGAAGCTTTCTTT. It encodes CASTLEGFEAFF.

Here the CDR3 reads CASSPRTSESEQFF. The CDR3 DNA reads as TGCGCCAGCAGCCCAAGGACTAGCGAAAGTGAGCAGTTCTTC. The chain uses TRBV5-1 and TRBJ2-1; TRBD2 aligns across 9 bases. From germline, CDR1 is SGHRS and CDR2 YFSETQ. The CDR3 length is 14 residues. V lost 4 bases to trimming and J lost 9 bases; unmatched junction nucleotides: 8. Variable domain in full (rest from reference TRBV5-1 and TRBJ2-1): KAGVTQTPRYLIKTRGQQVTLSCSPISGHRSVSWYQQTPGQGLQFLFEYFSETQRNKGNFPGRFSGRQFSNSRSEMNVSTLELGDSALYLCASSPRTSESEQFFGPGTRLTVL.

The V gene is TRBV27, the J gene TRBJ1-1; 7 nucleotides line up with TRBD1. There are 15 residues in the CDR3. The V gene's germline CDR1 is MNHEY and CDR2 SMNVEV (reference sequence). The trim removed 2 bases at V and 4 bases at J, leaving 7 bases unmatched. DNA for the CDR3: TGTGCCAGCAGTTTAGCGGGCAGGGGGGGCACTGAAGCTTTCTTT. Its protein is CASSLAGRGGTEAFF.

The table lists this clone with a few counts. The chain recombines TRBV7-7 with TRBJ1-1; D ambiguous. Per the germline V gene, CDR1 is SSHAT and CDR2 is FNYEAQ (reference sequence). Trimming pared 3 bases from V and 4 bases from J, leaving 9 bases between. The CDR3 length is 13 residues. The CDR3 sequence: CASSFSMGTEAFF. The CDR3 DNA follows: TGTGCCAGCAGCTTCTCGATGGGCACTGAAGCTTTCTTT. Combining the CDR3 with reference TRBV7-7 and TRBJ1-1 gives the whole variable domain GAGVSQSPRYKVTKRGQDVTLRCDPISSHATLYWYQQALGQGPEFLTYFNYEAQPDKSGLPSDRFSAERPEGSISTLTIQRTEQRDSAMYRCASSFSMGTEAFFGQGTRLTVV.

This chain links TRBV29-1 with TRBJ2-2; the match to TRBD1 covers 9 bases. The CDR3 is 14 amino acids. The ends lost 8 bases at V and 7 bases at J; junction bases unmatched: 11. Germline loops: CDR1 SQVTM, CDR2 ANQGSEA. The CDR3 nucleotides are TGCAGCACCCTGGACAGGGGTTATAACGGGGAGCTGTTTTTT. It translates to CSTLDRGYNGELFF.

The chain is built from TRBV7-3 and TRBJ2-1; D is unclear. Germline CDR1 SGHTA, CDR2 FQGTGA. V was pared by 1 base and J by 4 bases, with 5 bases between. The CDR3 is 13 residues long. The CDR3 DNA reads TGTGCCAGCAGCTTAATGGCTTACAATGAGCAGTTCTTC. Translation gives CASSLMAYNEQFF.

This clone was seen a handful of times. The gene calls are TRBV19 and TRBJ2-1; the D gene is possibly TRBD2 (6 bases). The germline V gene has CDR1 LNHDA and CDR2 SQIVND (reference sequence). This CDR3 is 16 amino acids long. Deletions cut 7 bases from V and 5 bases from J, with 21 bases between. The CDR3 sequence is CASTSRWGERHNEQFF. In nucleotides, the CDR3 is TGTGCCAGTACATCCCGCTGGGGGGAGCGCCACAATGAGCAGTTCTTC.

The rearrangement links TRBV7-2 to TRBJ2-1; a weak D match, TRBD1 (5 bases). With 1 base removed from V and 5 bases from J, the gap between germline ends came to 9 bases. This CDR3 region has 14 residues. CDR1 and CDR2 (germline): SGHTA, FQGNSA. CDR3 in amino acids: CASSLGQPHNEQFF. In nucleotides, the CDR3 is TGTGCCAGCAGCTTAGGACAGCCCCACAATGAGCAGTTCTTC.

The gene calls are TRBV5-4 and TRBJ1-4; the D gene is possibly TRBD1 (5 bases). CDR3 length: 15 residues. Germline V gene sequence: CDR1 SGHNT, CDR2 YYREEE (reference sequence). Trimming took off 4 bases at V and 0 bases at J, with 10 bases between the two ends. The CDR3 is CASSPKGSTNEKLFF. CDR3 coding DNA: TGTGCCAGCAGCCCGAAGGGGTCAACTAATGAAAAACTGTTTTTT.

This clone was found a few times. The chain is built from TRBV19 and TRBJ1-5; D possibly corresponds to TRBD1 (5 bases). CDR3 size: 14 residues. The V gene's germline CDR1 is LNHDA and CDR2 SQIVND (reference sequence). V lost 7 bases to trimming and J lost 1 base, with 11 bases between them. CDR3 nucleotides: TGTGCCAGTAAGGGGATGATGAGCAATCAGCCCCAGCATTTT. This gives the protein CASKGMMSNQPQHF. The whole variable domain, filled in from reference TRBV19 and TRBJ1-5, reads DGGITQSPKYLFRKEGQNVTLSCEQNLNHDAMYWYRQDPGQGLRLIYYSQIVNDFQKGDIAEGYSVSREKKESFPLTVTSAQKNPTAFYLCASKGMMSNQPQHFGDGTRLSIL.

The V gene is TRBV7-9, the J gene TRBJ2-5; 10 bases fit TRBD2. Per the germline V gene, CDR1 is SEHNR and CDR2 is FQNEAQ (reference sequence). The CDR3 covers 16 residues. Germline trimming cut 1 base from V and 3 bases from J; bases unmatched to any gene: 5. CDR3 region: CASSLEGTSEKETQYF. The CDR3 nucleotides read TGTGCCAGCAGCTTAGAGGGGACTAGCGAAAAAGAGACCCAGTACTTC. The variable domain in full, with the rest retrieved from reference TRBV7-9 and TRBJ2-5, is DTGVSQNPRHKITKRGQNVTFRCDPISEHNRLYWYRQTLGQGPEFLTYFQNEAQLEKSRLLSDRFSAERPKGSFSTLEIQRTEQGDSAMYLCASSLEGTSEKETQYFGPGTRLLVL.

The genes are TRBV9 and TRBJ1-2, with no clear D. The CDR3 loop spans 14 amino acids. Germline CDR1 reads SGDLS; CDR2 reads YYNGEE. The V gene lost 2 bases and the J gene lost 5 bases, with 13 bases spanning the gap. The DNA for the CDR3 is TGTGCCAGCAGCGTCGGCAGCCCTCAGTATGGCTACACCTTC. It yields the protein CASSVGSPQYGYTF.

The rearrangement joins TRBV21-1 to TRBJ1-1. TRBV21-1 is an annotated pseudogene. The length of the CDR3 is 15 residues. This chain's CDR3 is CASSKDGGVATEAFF. The CDR3 region has the DNA TGTGCCAGCAGCAAAGACGGGGGGGTGGCCACTGAAGCTTTCTTT.

The chain links TRBV7-2 to TRBJ1-1; D remains unclear. The CDR3 covers 14 residues. The V gene's germline CDR1 is SGHTA and CDR2 FQGNSA. Trimming removed 4 bases from V and 7 bases from J, with 16 bases in between. Written as DNA, the CDR3 is TGTGCCAGCAGCTCATCCTCCCTTGATTTTGAAGCTTTCTTT. Translated, it gives CASSSSSLDFEAFF.

V is TRBV3-1 (or the pseudogene TRBV3-2) and J is TRBJ2-2, with D unresolved. Trimming shortened V by 0 bases and J by 6 bases, and 5 bases separated the two germline ends. This CDR3 contains 13 residues. CDR1 and CDR2 (germline): LGHDT, YNNKEL (reference sequence). CDR3 sequence: CASSQDNPGELFF. CDR3 bases: TGTGCCAGCAGCCAAGATAATCCCGGGGAGCTGTTTTTT.

This clone occurred once. The chain combines TRBV5-5 with TRBJ1-2, with 7 bases identical to TRBD1. Germline CDR1 and CDR2: SGHKS and YYEKEE (reference sequence). The CDR3 covers 15 residues. The ends lost 4 bases at V and 4 bases at J; junction bases unmatched: 10. The CDR3 loop is CASSLVGQSLYGYTF. CDR3 DNA sequence: TGTGCCAGCAGCCTCGTGGGACAGAGCCTCTATGGCTACACCTTC.

The genes are TRBV7-2 and TRBJ2-7; D not resolved. V was shortened by 4 bases and J by 4 bases, with 11 bases between the two germline ends. CDR1 is SGHTA and CDR2 is FQGNSA in the germline V gene. This CDR3 has 13 residues. This CDR3 is CASSSYPQYEQYF. CDR3 nucleotides: TGTGCCAGCAGCTCCTATCCTCAGTACGAGCAGTACTTC.

The chain is built from TRBV19 and TRBJ1-2; 7 positions match TRBD1. V shed 5 bases and J 2 bases; nucleotides not matched to a gene: 8. This CDR3 region has 15 residues. Germline-derived CDR1 and CDR2 are LNHDA and SQIVND (reference sequence). Written as DNA, the CDR3 is TGTGCCAGTAGTCCTAGGGGGACAGCCAACTATGGCTACACCTTC. Residues: CASSPRGTANYGYTF. Combining the CDR3 with reference TRBV19 and TRBJ1-2 gives the whole variable domain DGGITQSPKYLFRKEGQNVTLSCEQNLNHDAMYWYRQDPGQGLRLIYYSQIVNDFQKGDIAEGYSVSREKKESFPLTVTSAQKNPTAFYLCASSPRGTANYGYTFGSGTRLTVV.

This clone appeared a few times. The chain combines TRBV5-1 with TRBJ1-6; D gene unclear. The germline V gene has CDR1 SGHRS and CDR2 YFSETQ. This CDR3 has 16 amino acids. Trimming stripped 0 bases from V and 11 bases from J, with 18 bases between. The CDR3 bases are TGCGCCAGCAGCTTGGAATCCGGCAGCCTTATGGCACCCCTCCACTTT. This translates into CASSLESGSLMAPLHF.

This clone was seen repeatedly, ten times or more. The rearrangement links TRBV2 to TRBJ2-2; D remains ambiguous. Trimming removed 7 bases from V and 5 bases from J, with 5 bases in between. CDR3 length equals 11 residues. Germline CDR1 SNHLY, CDR2 FYNNEI. CDR3: CASTATGELFF. CDR3 DNA sequence: TGTGCCAGCACGGCAACCGGGGAGCTGTTTTTT. The variable domain in full, completed from reference TRBV2 and TRBJ2-2, reads EPEVTQTPSHQVTQMGQEVILRCVPISNHLYFYWYRQILGQKVEFLVSFYNNEISEKSEIFDDQFSVERPDGSNFTLKIRSTKLEDSAMYFCASTATGELFFGEGSRLTVL.

The rearrangement joins TRBV11-2 to TRBJ2-5, with 11 bases aligning to TRBD2. CDR3 size: 16 residues. The V gene's germline CDR1 is SGHAT and CDR2 FQNNGV. Trimming removed 1 base from V and 2 bases from J; junction bases left unmatched: 3. CDR3 coding DNA: TGTGCCAGCAGCTTAGGCCTAGCGGGGGGACAAGAGACCCAGTACTTC. Translation: CASSLGLAGGQETQYF.

CDR3 DNA: TGTGCCAGCAGCTTCGGTGTAGACACCGGGGAGCTGTTTTTT. This encodes CASSFGVDTGELFF. V and J are TRBV5-5 and TRBJ2-2; D gene uncertain. With 2 bases removed from V and 3 bases from J, the gap between germline ends came to 8 bases. This CDR3 region has 14 residues. Germline lookup yields CDR1 SGHKS and CDR2 YYEKEE (reference sequence).